This T cell receptor beta chain was captured by sequencing in a study of T-cell reconstitution after alpha-beta-depleted transplantation in children. V lost 5 bases and J lost 2; bases outside the gene matches: 4. The CDR3 totals 14 residues. Unique molecular identifiers were incorporated during preparation of the TCRbeta library. TCRdb ran MiXCR on the PCR reads and lists one entry per CDR3 protein. The table includes hundreds of thousands of distinct CDR3 sequences, under 8.5% detected once. This clonotype was seen more than once but under ten times. The material sequenced was PBMCs, mostly from graft donor cells, taken 360 days after TCRalphabeta/CD19-depleted stem cell transplant. The chain links TRBV12-3 or TRBV12-4 to TRBJ2-5; 8 positions agree with TRBD1. The receptor was isolated from a male patient between 2 and 10 years old who had a stem cell transplant for acute myeloid leukemia, so the T cells may come from the graft donor. The CDR3 bases are TGTGCCAGCAGTCGACAGGGGTATCAAGAGACCCAGTACTTC. Amino acid sequence: CASSRQGYQETQYF.